This entry features one T cell receptor beta chain sequence. The data derive from a study of blood T cell repertoires in COVID-19. Whole-study context: The study drew acute and convalescent COVID-19 samples from the United States, Italy and Spain.

Here immunoSEQ multiplex PCR was the method, and the copy in TCRdb shows in-frame clones only, minus some. The table lists approximately 300,000 clones, about 80% of them singletons. CDR1 is MNHEY and CDR2 is SVGEGT in the germline V gene. V lost 4 bases, J lost 1 base, and 25 bases lay in between. The CDR3 contains 19 residues. The receptor was isolated from a person aged 70 to 80 with COVID-19, enrolled during active disease. Sequencing was carried out using peripheral blood. The rearrangement uses TRBV6-2 or TRBV6-3 and TRBJ2-5; weak D call: TRBD2 (7 bases). CDR3 nucleotides: TGTGCCAGCAGTTGGGGAGGGGGTTCCTCCTGGGGAGGCCAAGAGACCCAGTACTTC. Translation: CASSWGGGSSWGGQETQYF.